The present entry profiles one T cell receptor (beta chain) with its context. Its target is not known. The CDR3 extends over 14 amino acids. Germline V CDR1 and CDR2: PRHDT, FYEKMQ (reference sequence). The J segment lost 9 bases and the V segment lost 4 bases, leaving 4 bases of the junction unmatched. The sample comes from a study of cytomegalovirus exposure and HLA in healthy donors. Study-wide background: There were under 130 million unique TCR beta sequences, drawn from some 180 million T cells, in an earlier analysis. Study-level results: Presence/absence analyses assumed roughly uniform sequencing depth across donors. As was reported, the classifier diagnosed cytomegalovirus status with high specificity and sensitivity.

Primers for the PCR totalled 60 Vbeta and 13 Jbeta. This table comes from immunoSEQ multiplex PCR, and its TCRdb copy is limited to in-frame clones, with some not included. Among about 200,000 clones, about four fifths were seen once, and the ten largest hold 13% to 15%. The origin of this receptor is a woman in her twenties or thirties in good health and CMV-seropositive. Specimen: PBMCs. V and J are TRBV13 and TRBJ2-1, with TRBD1 matching over 12 bases. CDR3 protein: CASSSGQGAGEQFF. In DNA, the CDR3 is TGTGCCAGCAGCTCGGGACAGGGGGCGGGTGAGCAGTTCTTC.